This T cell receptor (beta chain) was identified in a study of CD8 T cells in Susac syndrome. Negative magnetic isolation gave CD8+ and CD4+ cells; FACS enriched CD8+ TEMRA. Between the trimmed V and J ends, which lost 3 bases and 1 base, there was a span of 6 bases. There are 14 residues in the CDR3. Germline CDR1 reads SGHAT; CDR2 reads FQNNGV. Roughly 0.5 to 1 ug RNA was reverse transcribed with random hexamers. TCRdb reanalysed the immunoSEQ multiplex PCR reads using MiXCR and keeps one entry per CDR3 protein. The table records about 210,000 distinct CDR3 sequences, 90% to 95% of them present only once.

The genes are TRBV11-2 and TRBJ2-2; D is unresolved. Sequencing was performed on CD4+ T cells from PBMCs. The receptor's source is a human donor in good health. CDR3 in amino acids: CASSFLGNTGELFF. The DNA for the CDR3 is TGTGCCAGCAGCTTTCTGGGGAACACCGGGGAGCTGTTTTTT.